This T cell receptor (beta chain) was sequenced for a study of breast tumors, draining lymph nodes, adjacent tissues (dated by TCRdb to the mid-2010s). About the study as a whole: The study compared TCR beta repertoires across tumor, adjacent nontumor tissue and axillary lymph nodes from breast cancer patients. The study was designed to assess the relationships and possible T-cell exchange between tumor, surrounding tissue and draining lymph node repertoires in human breast cancer.

The cysteine opens and the phenylalanine closes a CDR3 of 18 amino acids. Just the 54-base CDR3 DNA is kept, in frame starting at base 1. CDR1 DFQATT and CDR2 SNEGSKA are derived from the germline V gene (reference sequence). Here V drops 7 bases and J drops 4 bases, and the junction holds 23 bases not matched to any gene. Sequencer: Illumina HiSeq 2000. Multiplex PCR amplification was used to build the TCR beta chain libraries. High-throughput sequencing was used to analyze the amplified TCR beta chain products. The public reads were reprocessed in TCRdb via fastp at Q25 and MiXCR, keeping in-frame beta chains. Under each unique CDR3 protein, matching rows form one entry showing the most common genes and DNA. Recorded for this sample are under 250,000 distinct CDR3 sequences; 32% of them occurred a single time. The ten largest clones represent 1.4% of the sample. The axillary draining lymph nodes of breast cancer patients were the source of the lymph node samples.

In this sample, this clonotype turned up many times. The target of this receptor is not known. No clone much larger than this one lies a single base away; base qualities are absent. Study-wide findings and limitations: Tumor T-cell repertoires showed less diversity than lymph node repertoires and more diversity than nontumor tissue repertoires, and tumor T-cell repertoires showed preferential V and J gene usage. The similarity between tumor and nontumor tissue repertoires was significantly greater in luminal-like breast cancer than in basal-like breast cancer. The data were judged consistent with most tumor T cells deriving from the lymph node and then expanding within tumor tissue. Rather than being directly demonstrated, the conclusion that tumor T cells originate in lymph nodes was presented as consistent with a hypothesis.

The receptor chain draws on TRBV20-1 and TRBJ2-7, with 9 central nucleotides matching TRBD2. The TCR was taken from a female donor with breast cancer. Some clones in this sample may be carry-over from other donors' samples. The sample consisted of axillary lymph node tissue. The DNA sequence is as follows: TGCAGTGTTTTAGTTGTCCATATTGCGGGAGGGCCCTTTTACGAGCAGTACTTC. The resulting protein is CSVLVVHIAGGPFYEQYF.